Below are 25 T cell receptor beta chains sequenced from a single sample in a study of post-analysis software for immune sequencing data. Unique-molecular-identifier-tagged TCR beta cDNA libraries were used. TCRdb reprocessed the PCR reads via MiXCR and lists one record per CDR3 protein. This sample has 750,000 to 950,000 distinct CDR3 sequences, with about half found just once. The antigens for these receptors are not known. Study-level findings and limits: Controls had lower frequencies than patients of 4 or 5 TRBV segments, which included TRBV5-6, TRBV5-1 and TRBV20-1.

The sequencing sample was made of blood. Source of these receptors: a girl aged 10 to 17 with multiple sclerosis.

The rearrangement links TRBV30 to TRBJ1-2; weak D call: TRBD1 (6 bases). The CDR3 sequence is 11 residues long. In germline, CDR1 is GTSNPN, CDR2 SVGIG (reference sequence). Trimming took 1 base from V and 6 from J, leaving 6 bases between them. The CDR3 bases are TGTGCCTGGAGTGACAGGGATGGCTACACCTTC. This gives the protein CAWSDRDGYTF.

The rearrangement joins TRBV27 to TRBJ2-7; 12 positions match TRBD2. The junction had 12 bases not matched to a gene; V was cut back by 2 bases and J by 4 bases. This CDR3 has 18 residues. Looked up from germline, CDR1 is MNHEY and CDR2 is SMNVEV (reference sequence). CDR3 amino acids: CASSLIPGTSGPPYEQYF. The DNA of the CDR3 is TGTGCCAGCAGTTTAATCCCCGGGACTAGCGGGCCCCCTTACGAGCAGTACTTC.

This clonotype was seen just once. This chain links TRBV12-3 or TRBV12-4 with TRBJ1-5, with 10 nucleotides matching TRBD1. The CDR3 covers 15 residues. The V gene end was trimmed by 6 bases and the J gene end by 7 bases; junction bases not matched to a gene: 9. CDR3 sequence reads: CASRLTGGMYQPQHF. CDR3 DNA sequence: TGTGCCAGCAGGCTGACAGGGGGCATGTACCAGCCCCAGCATTTT.

The chain uses TRBV20-1 and TRBJ2-1; the match to TRBD1 covers 10 bases. Trimming at V came to 0 bases and at J to 11 bases, leaving 10 bases not matched to a gene. This CDR3 contains 15 residues. Germline CDR1 and CDR2: DFQATT and SNEGSKA (reference sequence). CDR3 bases: TGCAGTGCTAGAGATTGGGGGACAGGGGAAGAGAAGCAGTTCTTC. Translation gives CSARDWGTGEEKQFF.

This clonotype has just a few counts. V and J are TRBV10-3 and TRBJ2-1; perhaps TRBD2 as D (6 bases). This CDR3 is built from 12 residues. Germline loops: CDR1 ENHRY, CDR2 SYGVKD. Trimming shortened V by 10 bases and J by 5 bases, and 12 bases separated the two germline ends. The CDR3 loop is CASLTRDNEQFF. The CDR3 DNA sequence: TGTGCCAGCCTGACTAGAGACAATGAGCAGTTCTTC.

J is TRBJ1-2 and V is TRBV14; D might be TRBD1 (6 bases). V lost 0 bases to trimming and J lost 2 bases, with 10 bases between them. Germline V gene sequence: CDR1 SGHDN, CDR2 FVKESK. The CDR3 runs to 15 residues. The CDR3 DNA follows: TGTGCCAGCAGCCAAGATGTAGGGGGGAACTATGGCTACACCTTC. Translation gives CASSQDVGGNYGYTF.

This chain joins TRBV7-9 and TRBJ2-1, with 8 bases fitting TRBD1. With 3 bases clipped from V and 2 bases from J, the junction kept 3 bases outside the gene matches. Germline V gene lookup returns CDR1 SEHNR and CDR2 FQNEAQ (reference sequence). This CDR3 has 15 amino acids. This CDR3 is CASSFGTGPYNEQFF. CDR3 DNA sequence: TGTGCCAGCAGCTTTGGGACAGGCCCCTACAATGAGCAGTTCTTC.

The sample holds a few counts of this clonotype. V usage is TRBV20-1 and J usage is TRBJ2-5, with 14 nucleotides matching TRBD2. Near its end, the DNA agrees better with TRBJ2-7, so the J call may be wrong. In germline, CDR1 is DFQATT, CDR2 SNEGSKA (reference sequence). The CDR3 sequence is 15 residues long. The CDR3 DNA reads as TGCAGTGCTGCATCCGGGACTAGCGGGAGTCCCGAGCAGTACTTC. Translating it yields CSAASGTSGSPEQYF.

This clonotype was observed a few times. The genes are TRBV29-1 and TRBJ1-2; D call uncertain. V shed 7 bases and J shed 6 bases, with 12 bases lying between them. The CDR3 runs 11 residues. The germline V gene has CDR1 SQVTM and CDR2 ANQGSEA. CDR3 amino acids: CSAEGRDGYTF. DNA of the CDR3: TGCAGCGCCGAGGGTAGGGATGGCTACACCTTC.

The chain has TRBV7-2 and TRBJ2-5; the D gene could be TRBD1 or TRBD2 (5 bases each). This CDR3 is built from 15 residues. V lost 1 base and J 0 bases, leaving 9 bases between the germline ends. The germline CDR1 and CDR2 sequences are SGHTA and FQGNSA. CDR3 DNA sequence: TGTGCCAGCAGCTTAGTTGTGGGGGACCAAGAGACCCAGTACTTC. Amino acids: CASSLVVGDQETQYF. Variable domain in full (rest from reference TRBV7-2 and TRBJ2-5): GAGVSQSPSNKVTEKGKDVELRCDPISGHTALYWYRQSLGQGLEFLIYFQGNSAPDKSGLPSDRFSAERTGGSVSTLTIQRTQQEDSAVYLCASSLVVGDQETQYFGPGTRLLVL.

The chain couples TRBV6-5 to TRBJ1-4; 9 nucleotides match TRBD1. The germline V gene has CDR1 MNHEY and CDR2 SVGAGI. This CDR3 is 16 amino acids long. Trimming removed 6 bases from V and 0 bases from J; junction bases left unmatched: 5. Here the CDR3 reads CASSRTGDATNEKLFF. The CDR3 DNA reads TGTGCCAGCAGCAGGACAGGGGACGCAACTAATGAAAAACTGTTTTTT.

This clonotype was picked up a small number of times. The gene calls are TRBV7-2 and TRBJ2-2; D is uncertain. V gave up 2 bases and J gave up 0 bases, with 13 bases separating them. Germline lookup yields CDR1 SGHTA and CDR2 FQGNSA. The CDR3 consists of 17 residues. The CDR3 coding sequence is TGTGCCAGCAGCTTAAGATCCGGAGTCCCGAACACCGGGGAGCTGTTTTTT. Its protein product is CASSLRSGVPNTGELFF.

The genes are TRBV7-2 and TRBJ1-6, with D unclear. Germline values: CDR1 SGHTA, CDR2 FQGNSA. The CDR3 spans 14 residues. The V end was cut by 0 bases, the J end by 5 bases, with 5 bases between. CDR3 DNA sequence: TGTGCCAGCAGCTTAGCGGTAGATAATTCACCCCTCCACTTT. Translating it yields CASSLAVDNSPLHF.

This clonotype was seen more than once but under ten times. CDR3 DNA sequence: TGCAGTGCTAGCCCCGGGACTAGCAGCGATACGCAGTATTTT. It is translated as CSASPGTSSDTQYF. The rearrangement joins TRBV20-1 to TRBJ2-3; 9 nucleotides line up with TRBD2. J was trimmed by 6 bases and V by 3 bases; bases with no gene match: 7. The CDR3 has 14 residues. Per the germline V gene, CDR1 is DFQATT and CDR2 is SNEGSKA (reference sequence).

This clonotype was observed once. V and J are TRBV5-1 and TRBJ2-7, with TRBD2 as a possible D gene (5 bases). The germline CDR1 and CDR2 sequences are SGHRS and YFSETQ. The CDR3 has 11 amino acids. V lost 7 bases and J 7 bases, leaving 12 bases between the germline ends. CDR3 nucleotide sequence: TGCGCCAGCGGGGAGACGAGGGAGCAGTACTTC. Protein: CASGETREQYF.

The rearrangement joins TRBV28 to TRBJ1-4; no clear D. The V gene lost 6 bases and the J gene lost 0 bases, with 14 bases spanning the gap. Germline CDR1 reads MDHEN; CDR2 reads SYDVKM. The CDR3 totals 16 residues. CDR3 nucleotide sequence: TGTGCCAGCAGCCGTTGGGAAGAATCAACTAATGAAAAACTGTTTTTT. It is translated as CASSRWEESTNEKLFF.

The rearrangement joins TRBV27 to TRBJ2-7; 14 bases are shared with TRBD2. The germline V gene encodes CDR1 MNHEY and CDR2 SMNVEV (reference sequence). This CDR3 region has 16 residues. After removal of 5 bases from V and 3 bases from J, the junction contained 6 bases not matched to a gene. CDR3 nucleotides: TGTGCCAGCAGTCCCGGGACTAGCGGGAGCTGCTACGAGCAGTACTTC. Translation gives CASSPGTSGSCYEQYF.

The chain couples TRBV7-2 to TRBJ1-4; D not resolved. The CDR3 covers 11 residues. Trimming removed 4 bases at V and 14 bases at J, with 11 bases between. Germline V gene sequence: CDR1 SGHTA, CDR2 FQGNSA. The CDR3 sequence: CASSSLGKLFF. The CDR3 DNA sequence: TGTGCCAGCAGCTCTCTTGGGAAGCTGTTTTTT.

This clonotype was counted between two and nine times. The chain is built from TRBV5-1 and TRBJ2-1; D is undetermined. CDR1 and CDR2 from the germline V gene are SGHRS and YFSETQ. Trimming took off 7 bases at V and 5 bases at J, with 19 bases between the two ends. This CDR3 comprises 15 residues. The CDR3 DNA reads as TGCGCCAGCTGCCCCAGAGGTACTCTCAACAATGAGCAGTTCTTC. Its protein product is CASCPRGTLNNEQFF.

The V call is TRBV29-1, the J call TRBJ2-7, with D perhaps matching TRBD1 (6 bases). Matching the DNA end better, TRBJ2-5 makes the J call doubtful. CDR1 SQVTM and CDR2 ANQGSEA come from the germline V gene. The CDR3 consists of 14 residues. Here the CDR3 reads CSVERMGAGETQYF. The CDR3 DNA follows: TGCAGCGTTGAGAGAATGGGGGCCGGGGAGACCCAGTACTTC.

This clonotype was seen ten or more times. This chain connects TRBV11-2 to TRBJ2-5, with a possible D match to TRBD1 (5 bases). V was pared by 0 bases and J by 4 bases, with 6 bases between. This CDR3 region has 13 residues. Germline values: CDR1 SGHAT, CDR2 FQNNGV. This CDR3 reads CASSLERGETQYF. For the CDR3, the DNA is TGTGCCAGCAGCTTAGAAAGGGGAGAGACCCAGTACTTC.

V and J are TRBV24-1 and TRBJ2-5; 14 bases are shared with TRBD2. Germline V gene sequence: CDR1 KGHDR, CDR2 SFDVKD. The ends lost 4 bases at V and 2 bases at J; junction bases unmatched: 5. There are 17 residues in the CDR3. CDR3 region: CATSEGTSGRGQETQYF. As DNA, the CDR3 is TGTGCCACCAGTGAGGGGACTAGCGGGAGAGGGCAAGAGACCCAGTACTTC.

This clonotype was found a few times. CDR3 DNA sequence: TGCAGCGTTGATGGACAGGGCCTCTATGGCTACACCTTC. Amino acids: CSVDGQGLYGYTF. The chain joins TRBV29-1 to TRBJ1-2; 8 bases line up with TRBD1. Germline V lookup: CDR1 SQVTM, CDR2 ANQGSEA. The CDR3 runs 13 residues. Trimming removed 3 bases from V and 4 bases from J; junction bases left unmatched: 4.

This clonotype showed up just a few times. The chain has TRBV6-5 and TRBJ1-2; D unclear. Germline CDR1 is MNHEY and CDR2 is SVGAGI. This CDR3 is built from 12 residues. Trimming cost V 2 bases and J 4 bases, with 5 bases left between them. CDR3 in amino acids: CASSYGSYGYTF. As DNA, the CDR3 is TGTGCCAGCAGTTACGGCTCCTATGGCTACACCTTC.

The rearrangement joins TRBV7-2 to TRBJ2-6; the D gene is possibly TRBD2 (7 bases). The ends were cut back, 2 bases at V and 4 bases at J, with 21 bases in the middle. The CDR3 has 19 residues. Germline V gene lookup returns CDR1 SGHTA and CDR2 FQGNSA. DNA for the CDR3: TGTGCCAGCAGCTTAATATATCGGGGGGCGCCTGCCGGGGCCAACGTCCTGACTTTC. This sequence encodes CASSLIYRGAPAGANVLTF.